The source of this TCR beta chain is a study of T cell responses to AZD1222 COVID-19 vaccine listed by TCRdb under 2021. Turning to the overall study: TCR sequencing was performed for roughly 250 trial participants, of whom some 200 were given two doses of AZD1222 and around 25 were given two doses of MenACWY control vaccine. Trial participants were enrolled by age into subgroups of 18-55, 56-69 and 70-plus years, and about 150, 27 and 61 TCR-sequenced participants, respectively, were included in these subgroups.

The time point label here, explained by the study, means: about 28 days (+/-7) after the second vaccine dose. Because spike-specific TCR depth and breadth did not differ between the two schedules, AZD1222 recipients who got a second dose at roughly 4 weeks were pooled with those who got a second dose at roughly 12 weeks. Samples from vaccinated people were obtained from the UK trials COV001 and COV002, which included a single-blind randomized controlled phase 2/3 trial of AZD1222 (ChAdOx1 nCoV-19) in healthy adults. For TCRbeta chain sequencing, PBMC samples were collected from trial participants at day 0 and at day 28 after the second dose. CDR1 and CDR2 (GTSNPN, SVGIG) derive from the germline V gene (reference sequence). Trimming removed 2 bases from V and 8 bases from J, leaving 16 bases between the germline ends. From its cysteine to its phenylalanine, the CDR3 spans 14 amino acids. CDR3 DNA only is kept here, 42 bases in frame from base 1.

Comment on this clone: The specificity of this receptor is unknown. Base qualities are not at hand, and no much larger clone is one base apart.

The CDR3 regions of human TCRbeta chains were subjected to immunosequencing. In the source study's methods: Repertoire TCRs were checked for matches against a reference library of SARS-CoV-2-specific TCRs that had been generated using the MIRA antigen-specificity platform. Breadth meant the fraction of unique TCRs that were SARS-CoV-2-associated, whereas depth meant the fraction of total T cells that were SARS-CoV-2-associated. Each spike-specific TCR was assigned to its reactive spike region and to a CD4 or CD8 class using the MIRA data. Log10-transformed breadth and depth values were compared by one-way ANOVA with Sidak's multiple comparisons tests. TCRdb provides this immuneACCESS table in a form limited to in-frame rearrangements. Some clones are lacking; in checked studies, under half of them reflect an unresolved V gene, and why the rest are absent is not known. V, J and clone size reflect that table, while D and trimming were determined from the DNA. In this sample the table shows approximately 200,000 clones, approximately 93% of which occur a single time. The ten largest clonotypes hold around 3.7% of the sample.

Broad study findings and their caveats: Conclusions about previously exposed vaccinees were limited because only six AZD1222 recipients were SARS-CoV-2 seropositive at baseline. Spike-specific TCR breadth and depth rose significantly after two AZD1222 doses compared with day 0 and with MenACWY recipients. Vaccine-associated CD4 TCRs spanned the whole spike protein, with dominant responses in regions 160-218 and 743-854. Epitopes outside the regions mutated in the B.1.351 and B.1.1.7 variants were reportedly recognized by nearly half of the unique spike-specific TCRs. Participants were mostly white British, with more females than males. The authors suggested clonal diversity may have been underestimated. In the small 56-69-year group, the increase in depth fell short of significance, most likely because of low power. Because no day 14 peak-response samples were available, the repertoires could be characterized only after the peak T cell response.

Sequences were derived from peripheral blood, sampled 28 days after the second AZD1222 dose. The TCR comes from an adult who received the AZD1222 COVID-19 vaccine. This chain joins TRBV30 to TRBJ2-1; perhaps TRBD2 is the D gene, with 6 bases matching. The nucleotide sequence reads TGTGCCTGGAGTTGGGGACTGGGGCTTGATGAGCAGTTCTTC. This translates into CAWSWGLGLDEQFF.